The 8 T cell receptor beta chains below all came from one sample that was sequenced in a study of blood T cell repertoires in COVID-19. Here immunoSEQ multiplex PCR was the method, and the copy in TCRdb shows in-frame clones only, minus some. The sample has 110,000 or so clones; about 88% are singletons. Sequenced: peripheral blood. Receptors were obtained from a human donor in a cohort sampled during active COVID-19.

The chain employs TRBV19 and TRBJ2-3; TRBD1 matches 7 bases. Losses at the gene ends were 3 bases for V and 0 bases for J; bases not matched to a gene: 9. In germline, CDR1 is LNHDA, CDR2 SQIVND (reference sequence). This CDR3 has 17 residues. The CDR3 DNA reads as TGTGCCAGTAGTATGTCAGGGGGAAGACCTAGCACAGATACGCAGTATTTT. Protein product: CASSMSGGRPSTDTQYF.

J is TRBJ1-2 and V is TRBV12-3 or TRBV12-4, with 7 bases aligning to TRBD1. V was pared by 4 bases and J by 13 bases, with 6 bases of the junction left unmatched. The CDR3 is made up of 11 amino acids. The CDR3 spells CASSSTQGPTF. The CDR3 coding sequence is TGTGCCAGCAGTTCTACACAGGGGCCCACCTTC.

The chain has TRBV9 and TRBJ1-4, with D uncertain. The CDR3 runs 14 residues. Germline CDR1 is SGDLS and CDR2 is YYNGEE. V lost 0 bases and J 4 bases, leaving 7 bases between the germline ends. The CDR3: CASSVDQFNEKLFF. In DNA, the CDR3 is TGTGCCAGCAGCGTAGACCAGTTTAATGAAAAACTGTTTTTT.

The chain carries TRBV25-1 and TRBJ2-5, with D possibly TRBD1 on 5 matching bases. The CDR3 extends over 15 amino acids. Germline CDR1 reads MGHDK; CDR2 reads SYGVNS. V was pared by 2 bases and J by 1 base, with 11 bases between. CDR3 loop: CASSERGRPQETQYF. The CDR3, as DNA: TGTGCCAGCAGTGAAAGGGGCAGACCCCAAGAGACCCAGTACTTC.

The CDR3 loop is CATSPGLAKHNEQFF. The CDR3, as DNA: TGTGCCACCTCACCGGGACTAGCGAAACACAATGAGCAGTTCTTC. This chain joins TRBV7-9 and TRBJ2-1; 10 bases agree with TRBD2. Germline V gene lookup returns CDR1 SEHNR and CDR2 FQNEAQ (reference sequence). The CDR3 consists of 15 residues. Germline trimming cut 10 bases from V and 5 bases from J; bases unmatched to any gene: 11. The complete variable domain, with remaining parts taken from reference TRBV7-9 and TRBJ2-1, reads DTGVSQNPRHKITKRGQNVTFRCDPISEHNRLYWYRQTLGQGPEFLTYFQNEAQLEKSRLLSDRFSAERPKGSFSTLEIQRTEQGDSAMYLCATSPGLAKHNEQFFGPGTRLTVL.

The chain links TRBV19 to TRBJ2-2, with D perhaps matching TRBD2 (6 bases). The CDR3 totals 11 residues. The V gene's germline CDR1 is LNHDA and CDR2 SQIVND (reference sequence). In DNA, the CDR3 is TGTGCTACCGAGCGGGCCGGGGAGCTGTTTTTT. Translation: CATERAGELFF.

This clone was seen only a few times. The gene calls are TRBV6-1 and TRBJ1-3; no definite D call. CDR3 size: 13 residues. CDR1 MNHNS and CDR2 SASEGT come from the germline V gene. V gave up 3 bases and J gave up 7 bases, with 10 bases separating them. The CDR3 DNA follows: TGTGCCAGCAGTGACCCTACGGGTAACACCATATATTTT. Translation: CASSDPTGNTIYF.

V is TRBV7-9 and J is TRBJ1-4, with a possible D match to TRBD1 (5 bases). V gave up 4 bases and J gave up 4 bases, with 19 bases separating them. This CDR3 spans 17 amino acids. The germline V gene has CDR1 SEHNR and CDR2 FQNEAQ (reference sequence). CDR3 nucleotides: TGTGCCAGCAGCTCAAGCTGGGCAGGGAACAATAATGAAAAACTGTTTTTT. Its protein product is CASSSSWAGNNNEKLFF.